These 5 T cell receptor beta chains originate from one sample sequenced in a study of T-cell memory formation after mild COVID-19. TCRdb recomputed calls from the 5' RACE reads with MiXCR, one row per CDR3 protein. The repertoire has fewer than 350,000 distinct CDR3 sequences, roughly 8.2% of them found once; the top ten carry about 20%. Sequences were obtained from PBMCs or a T cell subset sorted from them (not recorded which). These receptor sequences come from a man aged 18 to 29 who had mild COVID-19 (a few samples of this study predate the infection). Cell type and time point are not known.

The chain couples TRBV12-3 or TRBV12-4 to TRBJ2-2; 10 bases are a match to TRBD2. The CDR3 has 17 residues. The V gene end was trimmed by 0 bases and the J gene end by 4 bases; junction bases not matched to a gene: 5. In nucleotides, the CDR3 is TGTGCCAGCAGTTTAGCCAGCGGGGGGGCGGGCACCGGGGAGCTGTTTTTT. This encodes CASSLASGGAGTGELFF.

This clonotype was counted only a few times. The chain employs TRBV6-2 or TRBV6-3 and TRBJ2-7, with 8 bases aligning to TRBD2. The CDR3 has 14 residues. After removal of 6 bases from V and 3 bases from J, the junction contained 7 bases not matched to a gene. Germline loops: CDR1 MNHEY, CDR2 SVGEGT. The CDR3 nucleotides read TGTGCCAGCAGCCTCGTAGCGGGGTTCTACGAGCAGTACTTC. This translates into CASSLVAGFYEQYF.

This clonotype was picked up a small number of times. The V call is TRBV25-1, the J call TRBJ2-2; TRBD1 might be the D (5 bases). Germline lookup yields CDR1 MGHDK and CDR2 SYGVNS. CDR3 length: 14 amino acids. V was shortened by 8 bases and J by 6 bases, with 16 bases between the two germline ends. This chain's CDR3 is CASGRALQSGELFF. The CDR3 bases are TGTGCCAGCGGCAGGGCTTTACAGTCCGGGGAGCTGTTTTTT.

There are a few counts of this clonotype. This chain joins TRBV15 and TRBJ1-2, with D unclear. Germline CDR1 reads LNHNV; CDR2 reads YYDKDF (reference sequence). Trimming removed 2 bases from V and 3 bases from J, with 10 bases in between. The CDR3 is 14 residues long. The CDR3 DNA follows: TGTGCCACCAGCAGACACACAGATTACTATGGCTACACCTTC. It translates to CATSRHTDYYGYTF.

The chain employs TRBV18 and TRBJ2-5, with a possible D match to TRBD1 (5 bases). This CDR3 region has 14 residues. Germline V gene data show CDR1 as KGHSH and CDR2 as LQKENI. Trimming left V 7 bases short and J 5 bases short, with 17 bases between. The CDR3 DNA follows: TGTGCCAGCTTCACCAGTCAGGGATCGGAGACCCAGTACTTC. Translating it yields CASFTSQGSETQYF.